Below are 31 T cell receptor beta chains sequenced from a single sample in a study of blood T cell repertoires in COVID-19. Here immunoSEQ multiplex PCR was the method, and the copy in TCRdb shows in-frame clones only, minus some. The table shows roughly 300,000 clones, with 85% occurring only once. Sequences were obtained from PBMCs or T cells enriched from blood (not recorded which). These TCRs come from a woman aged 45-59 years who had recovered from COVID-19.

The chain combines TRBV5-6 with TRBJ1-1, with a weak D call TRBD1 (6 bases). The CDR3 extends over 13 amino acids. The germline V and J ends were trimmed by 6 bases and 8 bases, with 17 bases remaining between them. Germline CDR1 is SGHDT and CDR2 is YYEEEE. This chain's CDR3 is CASTPRFTGEAFF. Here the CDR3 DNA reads TGTGCCAGCACACCGCGCTTTACAGGGGAAGCTTTCTTT. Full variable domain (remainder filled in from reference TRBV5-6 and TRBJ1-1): DAGVTQSPTHLIKTRGQQVTLRCSPKSGHDTVSWYQQALGQGPQFIFQYYEEEERQRGNFPDRFSGHQFPNYSSELNVNALLLGDSALYLCASTPRFTGEAFFGQGTRLTVV.

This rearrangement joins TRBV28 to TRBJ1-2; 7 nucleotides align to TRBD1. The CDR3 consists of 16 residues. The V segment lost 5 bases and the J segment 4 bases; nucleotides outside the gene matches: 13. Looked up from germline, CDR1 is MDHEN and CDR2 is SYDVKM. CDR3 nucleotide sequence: TGTGCCAGCAGTCCCCCGTACGAGGGGGCGCCCTATGGCTACACCTTC. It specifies CASSPPYEGAPYGYTF.

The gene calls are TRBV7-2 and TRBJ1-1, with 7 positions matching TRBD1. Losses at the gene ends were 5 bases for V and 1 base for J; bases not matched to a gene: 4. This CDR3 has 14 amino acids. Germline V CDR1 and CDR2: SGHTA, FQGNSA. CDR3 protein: CASSARQGNTEAFF. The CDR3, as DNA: TGTGCCAGCAGCGCAAGACAGGGGAACACTGAAGCTTTCTTT.

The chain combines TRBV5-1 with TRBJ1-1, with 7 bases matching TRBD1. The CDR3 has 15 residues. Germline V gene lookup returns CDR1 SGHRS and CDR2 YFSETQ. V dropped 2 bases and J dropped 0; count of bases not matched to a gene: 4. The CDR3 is CASSLTGTVNTEAFF. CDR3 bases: TGCGCCAGCAGCTTAACCGGGACAGTGAACACTGAAGCTTTCTTT.

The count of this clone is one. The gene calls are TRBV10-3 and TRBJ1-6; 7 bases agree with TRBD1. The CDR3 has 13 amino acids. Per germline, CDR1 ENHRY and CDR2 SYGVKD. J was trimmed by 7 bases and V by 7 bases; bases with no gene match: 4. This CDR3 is CAIKQGLNSPLHF. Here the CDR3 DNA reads TGTGCCATCAAACAGGGGCTAAATTCACCCCTCCACTTT.

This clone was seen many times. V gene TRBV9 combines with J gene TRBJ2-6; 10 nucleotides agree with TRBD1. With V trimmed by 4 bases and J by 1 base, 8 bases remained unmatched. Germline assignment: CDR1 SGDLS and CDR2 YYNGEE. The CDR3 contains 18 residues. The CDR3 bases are TGTGCCAGCAGCCCATCACCGGGACAGGGGTCTGGGGCCAACGTCCTGACTTTC. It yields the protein CASSPSPGQGSGANVLTF.

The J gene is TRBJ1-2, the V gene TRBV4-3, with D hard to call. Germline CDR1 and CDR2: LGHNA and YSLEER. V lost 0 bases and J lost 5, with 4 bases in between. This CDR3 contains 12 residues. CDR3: CASSQDPYGYTF. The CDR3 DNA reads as TGCGCCAGCAGCCAAGATCCTTATGGCTACACCTTC.

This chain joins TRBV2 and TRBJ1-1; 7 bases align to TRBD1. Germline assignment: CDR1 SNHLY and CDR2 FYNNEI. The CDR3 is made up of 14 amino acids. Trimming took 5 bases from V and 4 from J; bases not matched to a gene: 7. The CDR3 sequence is CASSRDRAATEAFF. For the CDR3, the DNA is TGTGCCAGCAGTCGAGACAGGGCGGCCACTGAAGCTTTCTTT. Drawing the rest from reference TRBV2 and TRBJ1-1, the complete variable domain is EPEVTQTPSHQVTQMGQEVILRCVPISNHLYFYWYRQILGQKVEFLVSFYNNEISEKSEIFDDQFSVERPDGSNFTLKIRSTKLEDSAMYFCASSRDRAATEAFFGQGTRLTVV.

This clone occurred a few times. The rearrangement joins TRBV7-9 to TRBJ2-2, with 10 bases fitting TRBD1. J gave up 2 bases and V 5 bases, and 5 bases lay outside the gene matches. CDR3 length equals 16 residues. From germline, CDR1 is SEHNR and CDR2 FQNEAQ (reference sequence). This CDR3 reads CASSAGDRGNTGELFF. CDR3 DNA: TGTGCCAGCAGCGCCGGGGACAGGGGAAACACCGGGGAGCTGTTTTTT.

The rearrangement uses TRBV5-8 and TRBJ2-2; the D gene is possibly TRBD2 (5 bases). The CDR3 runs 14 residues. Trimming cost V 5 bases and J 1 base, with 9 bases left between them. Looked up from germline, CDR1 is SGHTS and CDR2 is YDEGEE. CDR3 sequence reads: CASRPSGNTGELFF. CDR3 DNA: TGTGCCAGCAGACCCAGCGGGAACACCGGGGAGCTGTTTTTT.

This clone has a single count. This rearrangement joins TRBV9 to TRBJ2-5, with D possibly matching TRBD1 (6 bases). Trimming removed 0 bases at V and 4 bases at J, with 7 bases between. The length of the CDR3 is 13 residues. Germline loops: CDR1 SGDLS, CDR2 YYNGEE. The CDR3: CASSVGGGETQYF. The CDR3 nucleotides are TGTGCCAGCAGCGTAGGAGGGGGAGAGACCCAGTACTTC.

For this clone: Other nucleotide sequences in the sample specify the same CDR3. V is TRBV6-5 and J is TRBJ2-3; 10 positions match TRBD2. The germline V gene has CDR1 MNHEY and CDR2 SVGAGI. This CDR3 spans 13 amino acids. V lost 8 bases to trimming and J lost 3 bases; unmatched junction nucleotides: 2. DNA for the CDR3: TGTGCCAGCCGAGCGGGAGGGACAGATACGCAGTATTTT. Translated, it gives CASRAGGTDTQYF.

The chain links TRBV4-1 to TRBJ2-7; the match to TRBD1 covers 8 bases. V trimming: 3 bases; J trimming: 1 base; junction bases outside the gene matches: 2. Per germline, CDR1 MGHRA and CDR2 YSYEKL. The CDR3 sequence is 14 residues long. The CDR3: CASSQRTGSYEQYF. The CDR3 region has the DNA TGCGCCAGCAGCCAGAGGACAGGGTCCTACGAGCAGTACTTC.

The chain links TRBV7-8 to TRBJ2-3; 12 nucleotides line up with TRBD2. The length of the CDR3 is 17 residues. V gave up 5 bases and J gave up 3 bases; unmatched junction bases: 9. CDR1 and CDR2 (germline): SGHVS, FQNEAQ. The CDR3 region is CASSQSSGRAWTDTQYF. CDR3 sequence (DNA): TGTGCCAGCAGCCAATCTAGCGGGAGGGCCTGGACAGATACGCAGTATTTT.

The CDR3 DNA reads TGTGCCAGTAGTATTAGCCAACCTCTCACAGATACGCAGTATTTT. It codes for CASSISQPLTDTQYF. V and J are TRBV19 and TRBJ2-3; D ambiguous. The CDR3 covers 15 residues. The germline V and J ends were trimmed by 3 bases and 2 bases, with 12 bases remaining between them. From germline, CDR1 is LNHDA and CDR2 SQIVND (reference sequence).

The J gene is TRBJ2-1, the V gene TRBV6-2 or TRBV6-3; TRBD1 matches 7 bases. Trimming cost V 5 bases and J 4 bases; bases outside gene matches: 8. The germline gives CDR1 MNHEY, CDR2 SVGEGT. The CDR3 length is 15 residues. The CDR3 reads CASSTPGTAYNEQFF. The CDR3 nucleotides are TGTGCCAGCAGTACTCCCGGGACAGCTTACAATGAGCAGTTCTTC.

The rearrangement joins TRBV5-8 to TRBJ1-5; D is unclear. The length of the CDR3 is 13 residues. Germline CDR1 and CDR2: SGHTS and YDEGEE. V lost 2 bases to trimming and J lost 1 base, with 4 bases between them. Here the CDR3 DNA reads TGTGCCAGCAGCTTTGAGAGCAATCAGCCCCAGCATTTT. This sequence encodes CASSFESNQPQHF.

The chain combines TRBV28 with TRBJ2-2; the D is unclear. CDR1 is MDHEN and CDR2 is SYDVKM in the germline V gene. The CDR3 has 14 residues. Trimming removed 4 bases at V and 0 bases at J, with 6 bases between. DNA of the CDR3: TGTGCCAGCAGTTATCCGGCGAACACCGGGGAGCTGTTTTTT. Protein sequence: CASSYPANTGELFF.

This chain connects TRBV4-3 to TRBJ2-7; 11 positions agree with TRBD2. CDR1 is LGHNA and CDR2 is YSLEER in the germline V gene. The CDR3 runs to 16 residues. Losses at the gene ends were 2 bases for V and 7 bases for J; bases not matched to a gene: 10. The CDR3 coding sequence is TGCGCCAGCAGCCAATCCATAGCGGGAGGGCCGGAAGAGCAGTACTTC. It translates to CASSQSIAGGPEEQYF.

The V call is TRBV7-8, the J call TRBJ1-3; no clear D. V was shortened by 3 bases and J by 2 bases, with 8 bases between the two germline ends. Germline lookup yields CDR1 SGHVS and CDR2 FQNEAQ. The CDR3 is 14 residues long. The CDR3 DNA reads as TGTGCCAGCAGCTTCGGGTCTGCTGGAAACACCATATATTTT. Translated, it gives CASSFGSAGNTIYF.

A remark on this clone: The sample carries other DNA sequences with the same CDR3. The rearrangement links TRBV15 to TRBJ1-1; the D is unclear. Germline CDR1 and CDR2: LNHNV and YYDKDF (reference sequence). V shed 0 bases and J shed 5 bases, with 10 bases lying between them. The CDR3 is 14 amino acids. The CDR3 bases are TGTGCCACCAGCAGAGATTTGAGGGTTACTGAAGCTTTCTTT. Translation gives CATSRDLRVTEAFF. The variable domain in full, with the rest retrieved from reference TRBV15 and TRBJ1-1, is DAMVIQNPRYQVTQFGKPVTLSCSQTLNHNVMYWYQQKSSQAPKLLFHYYDKDFNNEADTPDNFQSRRPNTSFCFLDIRSPGLGDTAMYLCATSRDLRVTEAFFGQGTRLTVV.

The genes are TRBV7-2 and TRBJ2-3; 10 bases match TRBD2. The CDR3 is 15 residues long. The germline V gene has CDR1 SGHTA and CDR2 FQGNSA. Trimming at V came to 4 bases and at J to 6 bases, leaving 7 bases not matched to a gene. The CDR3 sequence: CASSYSGRSADTQYF. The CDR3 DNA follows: TGTGCCAGCAGCTATAGCGGGAGGAGTGCGGATACGCAGTATTTT.

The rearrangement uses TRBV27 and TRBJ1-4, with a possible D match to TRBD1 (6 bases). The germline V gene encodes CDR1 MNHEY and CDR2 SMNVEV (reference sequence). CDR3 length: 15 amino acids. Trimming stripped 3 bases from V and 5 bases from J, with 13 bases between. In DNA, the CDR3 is TGTGCCAGCAGTTTGATCTGGACAGCAAATGAAAAACTGTTTTTT. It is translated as CASSLIWTANEKLFF. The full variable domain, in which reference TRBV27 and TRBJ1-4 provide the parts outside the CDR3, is EAQVTQNPRYLITVTGKKLTVTCSQNMNHEYMSWYRQDPGLGLRQIYYSMNVEVTDKGDVPEGYKVSRKEKRNFPLILESPSPNQTSLYFCASSLIWTANEKLFFGSGTQLSVL.

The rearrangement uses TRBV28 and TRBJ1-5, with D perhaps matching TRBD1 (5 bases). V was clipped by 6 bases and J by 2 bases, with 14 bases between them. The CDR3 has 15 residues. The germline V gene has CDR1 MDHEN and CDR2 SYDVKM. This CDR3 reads CASREGPGGNQPQHF. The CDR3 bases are TGTGCCAGCAGGGAGGGGCCCGGCGGCAATCAGCCCCAGCATTTT. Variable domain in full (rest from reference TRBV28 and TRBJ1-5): DVKVTQSSRYLVKRTGEKVFLECVQDMDHENMFWYRQDPGLGLRLIYFSYDVKMKEKGDIPEGYSVSREKKERFSLILESASTNQTSMYLCASREGPGGNQPQHFGDGTRLSIL.

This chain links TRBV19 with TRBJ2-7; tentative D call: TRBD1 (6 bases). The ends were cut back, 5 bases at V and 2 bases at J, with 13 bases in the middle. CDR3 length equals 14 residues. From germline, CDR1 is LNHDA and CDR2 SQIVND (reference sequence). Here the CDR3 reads CASSLRGGTYEQYF. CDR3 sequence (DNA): TGTGCCAGTAGTCTCCGAGGGGGAACCTACGAGCAGTACTTC.

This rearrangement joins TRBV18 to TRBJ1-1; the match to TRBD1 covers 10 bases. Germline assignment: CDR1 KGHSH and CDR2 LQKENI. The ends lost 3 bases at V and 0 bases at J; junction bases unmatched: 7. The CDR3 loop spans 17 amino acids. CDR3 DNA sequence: TGTGCCAGCTCACCCACCGGGACAGGGGTTATGAACACTGAAGCTTTCTTT. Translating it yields CASSPTGTGVMNTEAFF.

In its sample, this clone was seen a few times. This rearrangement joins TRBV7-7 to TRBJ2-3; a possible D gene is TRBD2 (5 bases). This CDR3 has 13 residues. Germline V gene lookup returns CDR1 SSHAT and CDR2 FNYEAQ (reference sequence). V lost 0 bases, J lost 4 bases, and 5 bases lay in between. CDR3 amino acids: CASSLAEADTQYF. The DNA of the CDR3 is TGTGCCAGCAGCTTAGCGGAGGCAGATACGCAGTATTTT.

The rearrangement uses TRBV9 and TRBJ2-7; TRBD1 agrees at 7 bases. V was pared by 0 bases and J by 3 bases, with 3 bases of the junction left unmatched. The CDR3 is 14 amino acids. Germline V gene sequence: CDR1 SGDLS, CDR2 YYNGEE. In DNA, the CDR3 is TGTGCCAGCAGCGTAGCGCGACAGGGCTACGAGCAGTACTTC. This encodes CASSVARQGYEQYF.

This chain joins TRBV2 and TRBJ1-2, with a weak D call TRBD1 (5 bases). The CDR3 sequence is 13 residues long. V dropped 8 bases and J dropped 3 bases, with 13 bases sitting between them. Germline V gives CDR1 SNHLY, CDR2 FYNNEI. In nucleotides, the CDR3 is TGTGCCAGCTGTCGGGACTGCTACTATGGCTACACCTTC. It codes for CASCRDCYYGYTF.

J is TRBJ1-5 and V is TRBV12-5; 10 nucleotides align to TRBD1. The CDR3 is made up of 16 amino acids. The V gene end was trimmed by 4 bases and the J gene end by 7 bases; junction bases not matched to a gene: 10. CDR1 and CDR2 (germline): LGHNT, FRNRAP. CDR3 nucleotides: TGTGCTAGTGGTTATGGTGCCGGGACAGGGGACCAGCCCCAGCATTTT. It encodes CASGYGAGTGDQPQHF.

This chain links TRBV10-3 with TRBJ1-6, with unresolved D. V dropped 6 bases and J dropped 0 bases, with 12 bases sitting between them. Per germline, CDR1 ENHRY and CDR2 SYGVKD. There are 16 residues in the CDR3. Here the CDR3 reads CAIRLTESSYNSPLHF. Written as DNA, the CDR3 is TGTGCCATCAGGCTGACGGAGAGCTCCTATAATTCACCCCTCCACTTT.